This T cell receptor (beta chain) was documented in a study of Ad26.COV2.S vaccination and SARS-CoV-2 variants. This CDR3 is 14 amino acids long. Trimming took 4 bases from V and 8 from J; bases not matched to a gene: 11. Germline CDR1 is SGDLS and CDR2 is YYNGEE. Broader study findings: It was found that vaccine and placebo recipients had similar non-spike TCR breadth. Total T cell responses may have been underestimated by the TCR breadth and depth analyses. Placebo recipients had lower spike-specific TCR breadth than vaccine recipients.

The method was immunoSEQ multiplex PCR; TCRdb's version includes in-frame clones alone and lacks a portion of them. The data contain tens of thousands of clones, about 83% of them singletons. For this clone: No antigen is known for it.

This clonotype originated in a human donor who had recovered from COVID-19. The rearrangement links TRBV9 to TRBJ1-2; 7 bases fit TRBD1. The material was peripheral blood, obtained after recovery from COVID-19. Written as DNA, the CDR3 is TGTGCCAGCAGCTCGTACAGGGGACCAGAAGGCTACACCTTC. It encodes CASSSYRGPEGYTF.